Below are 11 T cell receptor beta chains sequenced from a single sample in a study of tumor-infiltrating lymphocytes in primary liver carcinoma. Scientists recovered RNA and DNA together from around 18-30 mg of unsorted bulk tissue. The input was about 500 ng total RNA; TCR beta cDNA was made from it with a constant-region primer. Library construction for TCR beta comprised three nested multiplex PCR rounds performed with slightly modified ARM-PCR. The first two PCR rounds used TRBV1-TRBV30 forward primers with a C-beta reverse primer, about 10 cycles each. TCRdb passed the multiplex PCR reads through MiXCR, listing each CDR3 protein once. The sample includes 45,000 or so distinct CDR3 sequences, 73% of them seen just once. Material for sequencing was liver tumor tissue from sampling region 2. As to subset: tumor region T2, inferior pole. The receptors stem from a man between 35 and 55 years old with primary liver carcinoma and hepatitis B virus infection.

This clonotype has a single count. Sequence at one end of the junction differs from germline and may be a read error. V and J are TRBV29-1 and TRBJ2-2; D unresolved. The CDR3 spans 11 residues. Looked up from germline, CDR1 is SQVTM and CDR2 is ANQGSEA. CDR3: CSILYTGELFF. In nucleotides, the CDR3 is TGCAGCATCCTTTACACCGGAGAGCTGTTTTTT.

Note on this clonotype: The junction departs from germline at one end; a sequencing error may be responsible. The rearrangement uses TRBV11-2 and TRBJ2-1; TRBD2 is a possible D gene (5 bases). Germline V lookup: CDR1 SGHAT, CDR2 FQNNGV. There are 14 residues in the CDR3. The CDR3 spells CASSTRGFYNEQFF. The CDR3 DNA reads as TGTGCTAGCAGTACAAGAGGGTTCTACAATGAGCAGTTCTTC.

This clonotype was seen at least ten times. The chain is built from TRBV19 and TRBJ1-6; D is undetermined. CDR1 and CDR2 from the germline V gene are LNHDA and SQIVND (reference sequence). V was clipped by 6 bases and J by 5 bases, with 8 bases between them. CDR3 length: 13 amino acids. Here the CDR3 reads CASRNVDNSPLHF. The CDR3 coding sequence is TGTGCCAGTAGAAACGTCGATAATTCACCCCTCCACTTT.

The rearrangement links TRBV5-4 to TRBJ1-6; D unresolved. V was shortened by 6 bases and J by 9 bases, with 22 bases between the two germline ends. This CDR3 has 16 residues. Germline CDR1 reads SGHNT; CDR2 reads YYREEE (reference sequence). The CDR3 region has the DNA TGTGCCAGCAATACCGCAGCGGGGTCGAGGGCTTCACCCCTCCACTTT. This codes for CASNTAAGSRASPLHF. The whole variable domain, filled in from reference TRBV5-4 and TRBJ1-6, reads ETGVTQSPTHLIKTRGQQVTLRCSSQSGHNTVSWYQQALGQGPQFIFQYYREEENGRGNFPPRFSGLQFPNYSSELNVNALELDDSALYLCASNTAAGSRASPLHFGNGTRLTVT.

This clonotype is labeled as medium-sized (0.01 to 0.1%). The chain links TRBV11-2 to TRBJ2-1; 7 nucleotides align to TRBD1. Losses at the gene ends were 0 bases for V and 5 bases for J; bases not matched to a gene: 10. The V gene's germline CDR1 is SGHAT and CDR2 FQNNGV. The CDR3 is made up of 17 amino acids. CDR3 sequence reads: CASSLDLRTGFDNEQFF. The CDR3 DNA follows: TGTGCCAGCAGCTTAGATCTAAGGACAGGATTTGACAATGAGCAGTTCTTC.

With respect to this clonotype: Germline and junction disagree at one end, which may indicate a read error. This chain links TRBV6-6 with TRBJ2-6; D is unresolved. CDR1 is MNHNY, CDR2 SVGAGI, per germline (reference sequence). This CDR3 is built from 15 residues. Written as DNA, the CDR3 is TGTACCAGCACAATGCAGGTCTCTCAGGCCAACGTCCTGACTTTC. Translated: CTSTMQVSQANVLTF.

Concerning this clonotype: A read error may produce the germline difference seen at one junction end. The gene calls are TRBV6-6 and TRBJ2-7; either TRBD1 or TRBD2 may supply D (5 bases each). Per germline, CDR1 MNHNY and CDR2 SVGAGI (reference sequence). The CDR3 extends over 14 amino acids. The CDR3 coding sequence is TGCGCCAGCAGTTACTACGGGACCTCAGTCGAGCAGCATTTC. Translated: CASSYYGTSVEQHF.

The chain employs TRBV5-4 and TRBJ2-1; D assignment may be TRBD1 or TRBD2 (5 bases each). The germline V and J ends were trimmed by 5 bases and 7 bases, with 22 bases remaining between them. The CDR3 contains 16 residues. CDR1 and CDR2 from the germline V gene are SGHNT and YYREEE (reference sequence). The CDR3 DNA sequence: TGTGCCAGCAGTCCGGAGCTAGAGGGAGAGGGGAATGAGCAGTTCTTC. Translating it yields CASSPELEGEGNEQFF.

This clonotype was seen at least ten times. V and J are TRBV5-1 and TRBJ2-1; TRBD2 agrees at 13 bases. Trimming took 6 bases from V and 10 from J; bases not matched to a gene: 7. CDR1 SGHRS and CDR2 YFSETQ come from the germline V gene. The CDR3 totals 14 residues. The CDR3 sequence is CASTGLAGAREQFF. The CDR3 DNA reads TGCGCCAGCACCGGACTAGCGGGAGCCCGAGAGCAGTTCTTC.

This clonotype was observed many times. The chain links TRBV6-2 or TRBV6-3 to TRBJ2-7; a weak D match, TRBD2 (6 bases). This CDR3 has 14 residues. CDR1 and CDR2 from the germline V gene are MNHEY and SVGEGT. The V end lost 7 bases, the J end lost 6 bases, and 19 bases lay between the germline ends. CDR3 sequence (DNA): TGTGCCAGCAACCCTGGAGGGGTTAGAGGCGAGCAGTACTTC. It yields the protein CASNPGGVRGEQYF.

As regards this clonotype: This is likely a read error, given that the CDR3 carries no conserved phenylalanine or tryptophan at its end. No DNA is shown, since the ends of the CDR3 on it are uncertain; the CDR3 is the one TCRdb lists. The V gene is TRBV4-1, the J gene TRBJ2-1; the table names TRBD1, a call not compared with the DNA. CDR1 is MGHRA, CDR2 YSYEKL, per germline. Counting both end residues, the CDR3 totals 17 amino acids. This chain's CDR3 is CASSQDPPGSPCNERFL.